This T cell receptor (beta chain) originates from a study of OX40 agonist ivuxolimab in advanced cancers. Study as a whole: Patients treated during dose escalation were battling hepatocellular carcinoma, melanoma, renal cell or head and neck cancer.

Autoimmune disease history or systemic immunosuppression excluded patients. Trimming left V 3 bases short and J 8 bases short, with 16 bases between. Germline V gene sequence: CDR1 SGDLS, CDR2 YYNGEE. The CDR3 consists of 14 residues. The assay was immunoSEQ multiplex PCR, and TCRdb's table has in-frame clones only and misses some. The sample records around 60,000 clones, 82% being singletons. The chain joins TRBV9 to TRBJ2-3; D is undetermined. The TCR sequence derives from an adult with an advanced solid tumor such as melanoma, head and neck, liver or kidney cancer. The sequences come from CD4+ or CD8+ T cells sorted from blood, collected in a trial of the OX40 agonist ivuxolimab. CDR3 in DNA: TGTGCCAGCAGCGCCTCTGTGGGGTCTGGTACGCAGTATTTT. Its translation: CASSASVGSGTQYF.